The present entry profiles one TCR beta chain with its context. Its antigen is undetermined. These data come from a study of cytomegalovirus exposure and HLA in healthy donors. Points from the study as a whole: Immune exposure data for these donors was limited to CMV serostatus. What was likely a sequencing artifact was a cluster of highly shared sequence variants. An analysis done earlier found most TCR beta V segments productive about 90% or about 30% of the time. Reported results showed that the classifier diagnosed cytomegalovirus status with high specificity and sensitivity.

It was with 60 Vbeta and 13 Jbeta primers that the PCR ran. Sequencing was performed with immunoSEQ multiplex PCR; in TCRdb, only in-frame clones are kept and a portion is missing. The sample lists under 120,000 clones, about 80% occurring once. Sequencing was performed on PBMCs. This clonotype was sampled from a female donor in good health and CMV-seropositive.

In DNA, the CDR3 is TGTGCCAGCAGCTATATATTGGGGCGGGGCTCTGCGGATACGCAGTATTTT. It translates to CASSYILGRGSADTQYF. The chain recombines TRBV11-2 with TRBJ2-3; D is possibly TRBD2 (6 bases). Trimming left V 4 bases short and J 6 bases short, with 23 bases between. Germline V gene sequence: CDR1 SGHAT, CDR2 FQNNGV. This CDR3 is built from 17 residues.